The sequence of this T cell receptor beta chain was determined in a study of T-cell reconstitution after alpha-beta-depleted transplantation in children. Broader study findings: Roughly two months post-transplant, alpha-beta T cells reportedly originated from several hundred graft clones that had expanded. Surviving thymic progenitors and recipient T cells were the source of high TCRbeta diversity at day 60 in some patients. A year had passed since transplant, and T-cell counts and diversity by then came mostly from newly produced T cells.

Unique molecular identifiers tagged the TCRbeta library. TCRdb passed the PCR reads through MiXCR, listing each CDR3 protein once. The table lists 900,000 or so distinct CDR3 sequences, under 20% of them singletons. A few counts support this clonotype. Its cognate antigen is unknown. This CDR3 spans 19 amino acids. CDR1 SGHVS and CDR2 FQNEAQ come from the germline V gene. Trimming took 3 bases from V and 4 from J; bases not matched to a gene: 16. Sequencing used PBMCs, mostly from graft donor cells, obtained 360 days after TCRalphabeta/CD19-depleted stem cell transplant. V and J are TRBV7-8 and TRBJ2-1, with TRBD2 matching 9 bases. This receptor was obtained from a male patient younger than 18 who had a stem cell transplant for acute lymphoblastic leukemia, so the T cells may come from the graft donor. In DNA, the CDR3 is TGTGCCAGCAGCTTGTCCATTCGGGGGAGCGGGAGGCTATACAATGAGCAGTTCTTC. Translated, it gives CASSLSIRGSGRLYNEQFF. Using reference TRBV7-8 and TRBJ2-1 for the parts outside the CDR3, the full variable domain is GAGVSQSPRYKVAKRGQDVALRCDPISGHVSLFWYQQALGQGPEFLTYFQNEAQLDKSGLPSDRFFAERPEGSVSTLKIQRTQQEDSAVYLCASSLSIRGSGRLYNEQFFGPGTRLTVL.